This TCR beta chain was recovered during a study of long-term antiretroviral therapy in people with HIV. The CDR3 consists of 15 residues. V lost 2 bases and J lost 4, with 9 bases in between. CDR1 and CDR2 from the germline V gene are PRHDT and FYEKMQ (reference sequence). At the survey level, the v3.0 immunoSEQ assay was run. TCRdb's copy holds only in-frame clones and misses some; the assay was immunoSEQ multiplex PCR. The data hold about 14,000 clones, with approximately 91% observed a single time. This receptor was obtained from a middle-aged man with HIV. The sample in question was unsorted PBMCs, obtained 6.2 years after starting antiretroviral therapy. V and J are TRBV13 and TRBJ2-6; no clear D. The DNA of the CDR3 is TGTGCCAGCAGCTTATTTAGTGGGGGGGCCAACGTCCTGACTTTC. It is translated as CASSLFSGGANVLTF.